Shown below are 17 T cell receptor beta chains from a single sample sequenced in a study of shared clonotypes between healthy human individuals. Repertoires were generated with immunoSEQ multiplex PCR, while TCRdb's copy carries only in-frame clones and drops some. This table holds millions of clones, about 95% found once. CD45RO-negative CD8 cells positively selected for CCR7 made up the naive population, which excluded terminally differentiated effector memory CD45RA+ cells. Sequencing was done on a sample of naive CD8+ T cells sorted from blood. These receptors were taken from a man between 18 and 29 years old in good health.

The chain combines TRBV4-1 with TRBJ2-7, with a possible D match to TRBD1 (6 bases). From germline, CDR1 is MGHRA and CDR2 YSYEKL. Trimming left V 0 bases short and J 3 bases short, with 21 bases between. The CDR3 extends over 18 amino acids. CDR3 protein: CASSQDPIYTGLGYEQYF. The CDR3 bases are TGCGCCAGCAGCCAAGATCCCATTTATACAGGGTTGGGCTACGAGCAGTACTTC.

This chain links TRBV28 with TRBJ2-1; 11 bases are shared with TRBD2. The V and J ends lost 1 base and 3 bases, in that order; junction bases with no gene match: 2. Germline loops: CDR1 MDHEN, CDR2 SYDVKM. The CDR3 has 16 residues. Here the CDR3 reads CASSLSLAGVYNEQFF. As DNA, the CDR3 is TGTGCCAGCAGTTTATCACTAGCGGGGGTCTACAATGAGCAGTTCTTC.

This chain uses TRBV4-1 with TRBJ2-7; D gene ambiguous. V lost 2 bases, J lost 5 bases, and 10 bases lay in between. The germline gives CDR1 MGHRA, CDR2 YSYEKL. CDR3 size: 13 residues. The CDR3 loop reads CASSQNSGDEQYF. The CDR3 bases are TGCGCCAGCAGCCAAAACTCGGGTGACGAGCAGTACTTC.

This chain uses TRBV6-5 with TRBJ2-7, with 7 bases lining up with TRBD1. The germline V gene has CDR1 MNHEY and CDR2 SVGAGI. The CDR3 length is 14 residues. Trimming at V came to 2 bases and at J to 1 base, leaving 2 bases not matched to a gene. The CDR3 region is CASSYRGQSYEQYF. The CDR3, as DNA: TGTGCCAGCAGTTACCGGGGACAGTCCTACGAGCAGTACTTC.

With regard to this clone: Different DNA sequences within this sample yield the same CDR3. V usage is TRBV5-1 and J usage is TRBJ1-1; D gene ambiguous. There are 12 residues in the CDR3. Germline V gives CDR1 SGHRS, CDR2 YFSETQ. The ends were cut back, 0 bases at V and 3 bases at J, with 3 bases in the middle. The CDR3 DNA is TGCGCCAGCAGCTTGGTTGACACTGAAGCTTTCTTT. This sequence encodes CASSLVDTEAFF.

This clone has just a few counts. Additional DNA sequences in this sample encode the identical CDR3. This sequence joins TRBV2 and TRBJ2-3, with D unclear. The V and J ends lost 4 bases and 5 bases respectively, with 1 base between them. Germline V gene data show CDR1 as SNHLY and CDR2 as FYNNEI. This CDR3 comprises 10 residues. CDR3 residues: CASSGDTQYF. CDR3 nucleotides: TGTGCCAGCAGTGGAGATACGCAGTATTTT.

The chain is built from TRBV5-8 and TRBJ1-2; possibly TRBD1 for D (6 bases). V was cut by 4 bases and J by 5 bases, with 18 bases left in between. Germline V gives CDR1 SGHTS, CDR2 YDEGEE. CDR3 size: 15 residues. The CDR3 loop is CASSPPTGYIYGYTF. The CDR3, as DNA: TGTGCCAGCAGCCCCCCAACAGGGTATATTTATGGCTACACCTTC. Full variable domain (remainder filled in from reference TRBV5-8 and TRBJ1-2): EAGVTQSPTHLIKTRGQQATLRCSPISGHTSVYWYQQALGLGLQFLLWYDEGEERNRGNFPPRFSGRQFPNYSSELNVNALELEDSALYLCASSPPTGYIYGYTFGSGTRLTVV.

The chain has TRBV5-1 and TRBJ1-1; tentatively, D is TRBD1 (6 bases). Germline lookup yields CDR1 SGHRS and CDR2 YFSETQ. CDR3 size: 14 residues. V dropped 2 bases and J dropped 3 bases, with 11 bases sitting between them. The CDR3 DNA reads TGCGCCAGCAGCTTCGACGGGGGGCACACTGAAGCTTTCTTT. Protein: CASSFDGGHTEAFF.

In the case of this clone: Other DNA sequences within the sample encode an identical CDR3. V usage is TRBV11-1 and J usage is TRBJ2-2, with 9 nucleotides matching TRBD1. Trimming at V came to 5 bases and at J to 6 bases, leaving 4 bases not matched to a gene. This CDR3 region has 14 residues. Germline V gene sequence: CDR1 SGHAT, CDR2 FQDESV (reference sequence). CDR3 sequence: CASSPTGGAGELFF. CDR3 nucleotides: TGTGCCAGCAGCCCCACAGGGGGCGCCGGGGAGCTGTTTTTT.

This chain links TRBV10-2 with TRBJ1-5; TRBD1 agrees at 9 bases. Per germline, CDR1 WSHSY and CDR2 SAAADI. This CDR3 spans 15 amino acids. J was trimmed by 1 base and V by 6 bases; bases with no gene match: 4. CDR3 DNA sequence: TGCGCCAGCAGCGATACAGGGGGCAGCAATCAGCCCCAGCATTTT. Protein: CASSDTGGSNQPQHF.

The CDR3 DNA sequence: TGCGCCAGCAGCCAATGGACAGATCAAGAGACCCAGTACTTC. Residues: CASSQWTDQETQYF. This sequence joins TRBV4-3 and TRBJ2-5; perhaps TRBD1 as D (6 bases). Deletions cut 2 bases from V and 2 bases from J, with 9 bases between. The CDR3 consists of 14 residues. CDR1 and CDR2 (germline): LGHNA, YSLEER.

V gene TRBV4-1 combines with J gene TRBJ2-7; no definite D call. The V end was cut by 1 base, the J end by 3 bases, with 16 bases between. There are 16 residues in the CDR3. Germline CDR1 is MGHRA and CDR2 is YSYEKL. CDR3: CASSQGDKGRIYEQYF. Here the CDR3 DNA reads TGCGCCAGCAGCCAAGGAGATAAGGGCAGGATCTACGAGCAGTACTTC.

With respect to this clone: The sample contains more than one DNA sequence encoding this CDR3. The V gene is TRBV5-6, the J gene TRBJ1-5, with 8 positions matching TRBD1. The CDR3 is 15 amino acids. Germline V gene sequence: CDR1 SGHDT, CDR2 YYEEEE. V lost 0 bases and J lost 2; bases outside the gene matches: 1. The CDR3 bases are TGTGCCAGCAGCTTGGAGGGACAGGGCAATCAGCCCCAGCATTTT. Protein: CASSLEGQGNQPQHF.

V usage is TRBV7-9 and J usage is TRBJ1-2; D not certain. The germline V gene has CDR1 SEHNR and CDR2 FQNEAQ (reference sequence). This CDR3 region has 14 residues. Trimming shortened V by 1 base and J by 2 bases, and 8 bases separated the two germline ends. CDR3 DNA sequence: TGTGCCAGCAGCTTAGTCGGCAAGAACTATGGCTACACCTTC. Its translation is CASSLVGKNYGYTF.

This sequence joins TRBV2 and TRBJ2-5; D not certain. The CDR3 totals 13 residues. Trimming took 5 bases from V and 5 from J, leaving 12 bases between them. Germline values: CDR1 SNHLY, CDR2 FYNNEI. CDR3 protein: CASSSRTLETQYF. The DNA of the CDR3 is TGTGCCAGCAGTTCGCGTACGTTGGAGACCCAGTACTTC.

On this clone itself: The same CDR3 also results from other DNA sequences found in this sample. CDR3 in DNA: TGTGCCAGCAGCTTTCAAACAGATACGCAGTATTTT. Translated: CASSFQTDTQYF. The V call is TRBV5-6, the J call TRBJ2-3, with unresolved D. The V gene's germline CDR1 is SGHDT and CDR2 YYEEEE. The CDR3 sequence is 12 residues long. The germline V and J ends were trimmed by 2 bases and 3 bases, with 4 bases remaining between them. Filled out from reference TRBV5-6 and TRBJ2-3, the complete variable domain reads DAGVTQSPTHLIKTRGQQVTLRCSPKSGHDTVSWYQQALGQGPQFIFQYYEEEERQRGNFPDRFSGHQFPNYSSELNVNALLLGDSALYLCASSFQTDTQYFGPGTRLTVL.

This clone was seen just once. The CDR3 DNA sequence: TGTGCCAGCAGTGTGGATGCAGGGAGCAGGGAGCTGTTTTTT. Translating it yields CASSVDAGSRELFF. The V call is TRBV2, the J call TRBJ2-2; TRBD1 or TRBD2 may be the D gene (5 bases each). V lost 4 bases to trimming and J lost 9 bases, with 15 bases between them. Germline V CDR1 and CDR2: SNHLY, FYNNEI. CDR3 length equals 14 residues.